This T cell receptor beta chain was found in a study of blood T cell repertoires in COVID-19. Study details: PBMCs, B-cell-depleted T cells, or T cells provided the cDNA or gDNA that made up the material.

TCRdb keeps only in-frame clones here, not all; method: immunoSEQ multiplex PCR. The table lists roughly 250,000 clones, approximately 86% of them singletons. This clone was recorded a few times. Participant reports of clinical history set cohort assignment. The sample comprised PBMCs or T cells enriched from blood (not recorded which). The receptor was isolated from a woman between 50 and 59 years old who had recovered from COVID-19.

CDR3 bases: TGTGCCAGCAGCCTTCCACCCGAGGGGCAGGGGAGAAACACCATATATTTT. Translation: CASSLPPEGQGRNTIYF. The genes are TRBV7-9 and TRBJ1-3, with D perhaps TRBD1 (6 bases). The CDR3 runs 17 residues. Germline assignment: CDR1 SEHNR and CDR2 FQNEAQ (reference sequence). The V gene lost 5 bases and the J gene lost 5 bases, with 22 bases spanning the gap.